This T cell receptor beta chain was sequenced in a study of blood T cell repertoires in COVID-19. V lost 6 bases, J lost 6 bases, and 18 bases lay in between. Germline CDR1 KGHSH, CDR2 LQKENI. CDR3 size: 15 residues. Sequencing was performed with immunoSEQ multiplex PCR; in TCRdb, only in-frame clones are kept and a portion is missing. The profile shows about 180,000 clones, around 86% of them singletons. The TCR was taken from a woman aged 25 to 39 who had recovered from COVID-19. V is TRBV18 and J is TRBJ1-5, with D perhaps matching TRBD1 (5 bases). The sample was PBMCs or T cells enriched from blood (not recorded which). As DNA, the CDR3 is TGTGCCAGCTCGCGAAATACAGGTCAGGGTCAGCCCCAGCATTTT. Protein: CASSRNTGQGQPQHF.